The clone carrying this TCR beta chain has a count of ten or more. Combining a sample-barcoded 5' primer with a J-beta primer mix, a second PCR ran for 7 to 11 cycles. TCRdb re-called the 5' RACE reads with MiXCR, one entry per CDR3 protein. The table records hundreds of thousands of distinct CDR3 sequences, roughly 31% of them present only once. This specimen comes from a study of blood T cells in healthy people across ages. The CDR3 has 16 amino acids. With 1 base clipped from V and 6 bases from J, the junction kept 11 bases outside the gene matches. Germline CDR1 is MDHEN and CDR2 is SYDVKM. The sequence came from a woman aged 80 or older in good health. The sample comprised blood. This rearrangement joins TRBV28 to TRBJ1-2; TRBD1 matches at 7 bases. CDR3 region: CASSLSTHRGSDGYTF. The DNA for the CDR3 is TGTGCCAGCAGTTTATCCACCCACAGGGGTTCGGATGGCTACACCTTC.